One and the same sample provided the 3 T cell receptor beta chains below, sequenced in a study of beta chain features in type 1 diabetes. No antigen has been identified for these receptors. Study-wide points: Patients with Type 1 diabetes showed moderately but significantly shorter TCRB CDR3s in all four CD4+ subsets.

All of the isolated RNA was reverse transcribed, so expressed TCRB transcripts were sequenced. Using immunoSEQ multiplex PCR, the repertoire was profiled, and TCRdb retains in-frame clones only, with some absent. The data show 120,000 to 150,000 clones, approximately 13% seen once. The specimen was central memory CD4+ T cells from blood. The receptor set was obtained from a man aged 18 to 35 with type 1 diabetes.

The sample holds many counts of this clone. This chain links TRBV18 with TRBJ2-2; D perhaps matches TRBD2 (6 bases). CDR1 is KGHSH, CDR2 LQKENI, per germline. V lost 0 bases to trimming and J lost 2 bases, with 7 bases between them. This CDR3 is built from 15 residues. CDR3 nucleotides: TGTGCCAGCTCACCACCCGGGGGAAACACCGGGGAGCTGTTTTTT. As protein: CASSPPGGNTGELFF.

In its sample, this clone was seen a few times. The CDR3 spells CASSALNTIYF. In DNA form, the CDR3 reads TGTGCCAGCAGTGCATTAAACACCATATATTTT. The chain combines TRBV2 with TRBJ1-3, with unresolved D. Per the germline V gene, CDR1 is SNHLY and CDR2 is FYNNEI. The CDR3 spans 11 residues. Between the trimmed V and J ends, which lost 4 bases and 6 bases, there was a span of 4 bases.

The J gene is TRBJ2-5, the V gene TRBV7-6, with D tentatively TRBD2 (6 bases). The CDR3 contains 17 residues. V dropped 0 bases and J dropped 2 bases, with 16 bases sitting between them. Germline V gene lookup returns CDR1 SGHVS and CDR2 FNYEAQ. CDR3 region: CASSLAGTLSRQETQYF. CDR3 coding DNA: TGTGCCAGCAGCTTAGCCGGGACTCTCTCTAGACAAGAGACCCAGTACTTC.